This is a list of T cell receptor beta chains from one sample in a study of lymphopenia after photon versus proton radiotherapy. Sequencing was performed with immunoSEQ multiplex PCR; in TCRdb, only in-frame clones are kept and a portion is missing. The data hold tens of thousands of clones, with about 90% observed a single time. Sample: peripheral blood, taken from a patient treated with proton-based radiotherapy. The receptor set was obtained from a man at least 80 years old with esophageal cancer. CDR3s include the opening cysteine and the closing phenylalanine or tryptophan. Fields, in order: J gene, V gene, D gene, clone size, CDR3 DNA, CDR3 protein. The D gene is left open where the match is weak. Clone size is stated in some rows and not others, as once, few, many or a class when expanded.

TRBJ2-1	TRBV25-1	.	.	TGTGCCAGCAGTGATTCCGGGGACCCTCCCTACAATGAGCAGTTCTTC	CASSDSGDPPYNEQFF
TRBJ2-3	TRBV4-1	.	.	TGCGCCAGCAGCCAAGATCGGACGGGGGGCCCAGATACGCAGTATTTT	CASSQDRTGGPDTQYF
TRBJ2-3	TRBV6-1	.	once	TGTGCCAGCAGTGAAAGGGGGTCCGCATCGCAGTATTTT	CASSERGSASQYF
TRBJ1-1	TRBV7-6	.	.	TGTGCCAGCAGCGTTACAGGGACTAACACTGAAGCTTTCTTT	CASSVTGTNTEAFF
TRBJ2-3	TRBV29-1	TRBD1	.	TGCAGCGCCGCGGGACAGGGGGCATCAGATACGCAGTATTTT	CSAAGQGASDTQYF
TRBJ2-5	TRBV19	TRBD1	.	TGTGCCAGTAGTACCCCTGACAGGGGTGAGACCCAGTACTTC	CASSTPDRGETQYF
TRBJ2-5	TRBV27	.	.	TGTGCCAGCAGTTTTGGGGGTGAGACCCAGTACTTC	CASSFGGETQYF
TRBJ1-6	TRBV30	TRBD1	once	TGTGCCTCAGCCGTGACAGGGGGCGACTATAATTCACCCCTCCACTTT	CASAVTGGDYNSPLHF
TRBJ2-7	TRBV30	.	.	TGTGCCTGGAACCCGACAGGCCTGGGAGAGCAGTACTTC	CAWNPTGLGEQYF
TRBJ2-1	TRBV11-2	.	.	TGTGCCAGCAGCGGTCGCTCGGTCCTCTACAATGAGCAGTTCTTC	CASSGRSVLYNEQFF
TRBJ1-4	TRBV7-9	.	once	TGTGCCAGCAGCTTTAATATGGGGGGGCAGTATAATGAAAAACTGTTTTTT	CASSFNMGGQYNEKLFF
TRBJ2-7	TRBV21-1	.	.	TGTGCCAGCAGCAAAGAGGTCAGCGGGAGTATATCCTACGAGCAGTACTTC	CASSKEVSGSISYEQYF
TRBJ2-2	TRBV6-5	.	.	TGTGCCAGCAGTATACCCCCCTACACGGAGCTGTTTTTT	CASSIPPYTELFF
TRBJ2-2	TRBV2	.	.	TGTGCCAGCAGTGCGGGACATCGAACCGGGGAGCTGCTTTTT	CASSAGHRTGELLF
TRBJ1-1	TRBV6-5	.	.	TGTGCCAGCAGGCAGGGACAGAACACTGAAGCTTTCTTT	CASRQGQNTEAFF
TRBJ2-3	TRBV5-6	.	.	TGTGCCAGCAGCTTGCGGAGCACAGATACGCAGTATTTT	CASSLRSTDTQYF
TRBJ2-3	TRBV7-9	TRBD1	.	TGTGCCAGCAGCCCCCCGACAGGGGCTACGCAGTATTTT	CASSPPTGATQYF
TRBJ2-1	TRBV7-2	.	.	TGTGCCAGCAGCTTTTGGGGTGAGCAGTTCTTC	CASSFWGEQFF
TRBJ2-5	TRBV7-2	TRBD2	.	TGTGCCAGCAGCTTAGAAGGGCTAGCGGGGGGGCATAGGGACTTC	CASSLEGLAGGHRDF
TRBJ1-2	TRBV6-5	.	.	TGTGCCAGCAGCCCCGGGGGCATCTACACCTTC	CASSPGGIYTF
TRBJ1-1	TRBV7-6	TRBD1	.	TGTGCCAGCAGCTTATGGGACAGAGGGACTGAAGCTTTCTTT	CASSLWDRGTEAFF
TRBJ1-1	TRBV19	TRBD1	.	TGTGCCAGTAGTAGACAGACAGGGGGCGTCGGAAGGACTGAAGCTTTCTTT	CASSRQTGGVGRTEAFF
TRBJ1-3	TRBV29-1	.	.	TGCAGCGCTCGCCAGACAGGATCGGGCTCTGGAAACACCATATATTTT	CSARQTGSGSGNTIYF
TRBJ2-7	TRBV29-1	.	.	TGCAGCGTCGGGACGGAATCCTACGAGCAGTACTTC	CSVGTESYEQYF
TRBJ2-2	TRBV19	.	few	TGTGCCAGTACCTCGACAAGGACCCACACCGGGGAGCTGTTTTTT	CASTSTRTHTGELFF
TRBJ2-7	TRBV10-1	TRBD2	.	TGCGCCAGCAGTGAGGGGACTAGCGGCTACGAGCAGTACTTC	CASSEGTSGYEQYF
TRBJ2-3	TRBV6-5	.	.	TGTGCCAGCAGAAACCCAGGCACAGATACGCAGTATTTT	CASRNPGTDTQYF
TRBJ2-7	TRBV5-1	.	.	TGCGCCAGCAGCTTGGAGGTCGAGCAGTACTTC	CASSLEVEQYF
TRBJ2-1	TRBV9	.	.	TGTGCCAGCAGCTCGCGACGTTGGAGGGATGAGCAGTTCTTC	CASSSRRWRDEQFF
TRBJ1-5	TRBV18	TRBD1	.	TGTGCCAGCTCACCATGGGACAGGGGACGCAATCAGCCCCAGCATTTT	CASSPWDRGRNQPQHF
TRBJ1-1	TRBV6-1	.	.	TGTGCCAGCTGGTCGGGGCATTTGGCCTCGGAAGCTTTCTTT	CASWSGHLASEAFF
TRBJ1-1	TRBV6-1	.	.	TGTGCCAGCACAGAGGTCCACTTAGACACTGAAGCTTTCTTT	CASTEVHLDTEAFF
TRBJ2-7	TRBV20-1	TRBD1	.	TGCAGTGCCCAGACAGGGTACGAGCAGTACTTC	CSAQTGYEQYF
TRBJ2-4	TRBV5-1	.	.	TGCGCCGGCAGCTTTATCCCAGGTGAAGACATTCAGTACTTC	CAGSFIPGEDIQYF
TRBJ1-1	TRBV7-3	.	.	TGTGCCAGCAGCCTAGGAGGGCCCACTGAAGCTTTCTTT	CASSLGGPTEAFF
TRBJ2-3	TRBV27	.	.	TGTGCCACCGGTCTGAGAGCAGATACGCAGTATTTT	CATGLRADTQYF
TRBJ2-7	TRBV18	.	.	TGTGCCAGCTCACCAGGATTAGGGGCTGGGCTAGTTTCCTACGAGCAGTACTTC	CASSPGLGAGLVSYEQYF
TRBJ2-3	TRBV5-1	.	once	TGCGCCAGCAGCCGCGGCCAGTCAACACACACAGATACGCAGTATTTT	CASSRGQSTHTDTQYF
TRBJ1-2	TRBV5-8	.	.	TGTGCCAGCAGCTTGGCCGGACCGGCGTATGGCTACACCTTC	CASSLAGPAYGYTF
TRBJ1-1	TRBV9	.	.	TGTGCCAGCAGCTGGCGTGGTGAGGACACTGAAGCTTTCTTT	CASSWRGEDTEAFF
TRBJ1-1	TRBV6-6	.	.	TGTGCCAGCAGTTACTCGGACGGACCGAACACTGAAGCTTTCTTT	CASSYSDGPNTEAFF
TRBJ1-2	TRBV19	.	.	TGTGCCAGTAGTATAGGCTTTCCGGACGGCTATGGCTACACCTTC	CASSIGFPDGYGYTF
TRBJ1-2	TRBV19	.	.	TGTGCCAGTAGTATAGGACCGCGTTATGGCTACACCTTC	CASSIGPRYGYTF
TRBJ1-3	TRBV7-6	.	few	TGTGCCAGCAGCTTATTTGGAAACACCATATATTTT	CASSLFGNTIYF
TRBJ1-2	TRBV28	TRBD1	.	TGTGCCAGCAGAAGTCCCCCGGGACAGCCAAACTATGGCTACACCTTC	CASRSPPGQPNYGYTF
TRBJ2-7	TRBV5-4	TRBD2	.	TGTGCCAGCAGCTTGAGAACTAGCGGGAGGCACGAGCAGTACTTC	CASSLRTSGRHEQYF
TRBJ2-3	TRBV28	TRBD2	.	TGTGCCAGCAGTTCCTTTCGGCGGGAGGGCACAGATACGCAGTATTTT	CASSSFRREGTDTQYF
TRBJ2-6	TRBV14	.	.	TGTGCCAGCAGCCAAGTGGGGGGCTCTGGGGCCAACGTCCTGACTTTC	CASSQVGGSGANVLTF
TRBJ1-5	TRBV12-5	.	.	TGTGCTAGTGGCTTAGGCCTCACCCTGACTGAGCCCCAGCATTTT	CASGLGLTLTEPQHF
TRBJ2-2	TRBV25-1	.	.	TGTGCCAGCAGTGATTCGAGGAAAACCGGGGAGCTGTTTTTT	CASSDSRKTGELFF
TRBJ1-6	TRBV30	.	.	TGTGCCTGGAGTGTAGGACGACAGAACCTCCACTTT	CAWSVGRQNLHF
TRBJ1-2	TRBV27	TRBD1	.	TGTGCCAGCAGCTACAGGGGATTCGGCTACACCTTC	CASSYRGFGYTF
TRBJ2-7	TRBV18	TRBD1	.	TGTGCCAGCTCACCCGGGACAGGCTACGAGCAGTACTTC	CASSPGTGYEQYF
TRBJ1-1	TRBV5-1	.	.	TGCGCCAGCAGCTTCGGTTCAGGGGCGGACACTGAAGCTTTCTTT	CASSFGSGADTEAFF
TRBJ1-5	TRBV4-1	.	.	TGCGCCAGCAGCCAAGGGCACAGTAGCAATCAGCCCCAGCATTTT	CASSQGHSSNQPQHF
TRBJ2-5	TRBV7-2	.	once	TGTGCCAGCAGCTTAGGTCAGGTGGGATGGGAGACCCAGTACTTC	CASSLGQVGWETQYF
TRBJ1-2	TRBV19	.	.	TGTGCCAGCCAGGACGGGGCAGGAACTTATGGCTACACCTTC	CASQDGAGTYGYTF